These T cell receptor beta chains were read from a single sample in a study of T cell responses to AZD1222 COVID-19 vaccine. Profiled with immunoSEQ multiplex PCR; TCRdb holds only in-frame clones, not every one. The profile shows around 120,000 clones, 85% to 90% of them singletons. Sequencing used peripheral blood, obtained on day 0 of AZD1222 vaccination. The receptor source for this set is an adult in good health. CDR3s include the opening cysteine and the closing phenylalanine or tryptophan. The order of the fields is V gene, J gene, clone size, CDR3 length, D gene, CDR3 DNA, CDR3 protein. The D gene is left open where the match is weak. Rows may omit the clone size; those that give it use once, few, many or a size class.

>TRBV14|TRBJ2-5|NA|16|NA
TGTGCCAGCAGCCGGACCCCGACATTTAATCAAGAGACCCAGTACTTC
CASSRTPTFNQETQYF
>TRBV6-5|TRBJ1-5|NA|15|NA
TGTGCCAGCAGTTACTCGTACGGGGCCAATCAGCCCCAGCATTTT
CASSYSYGANQPQHF
>TRBV28|TRBJ2-7|NA|12|NA
TGTGCCAGCAGTCCAGGGCGCCACGAGCAGTACTTC
CASSPGRHEQYF
>TRBV10-3|TRBJ1-2|NA|14|TRBD1
TGTGCCCACGGGCGACAGGGTGATGACTATGGCTACACCTTC
CAHGRQGDDYGYTF
>TRBV15|TRBJ2-5|NA|9|NA
TGTGCCGCGGGTGAGACCCAGTACTTC
CAAGETQYF
>TRBV11-2|TRBJ2-3|NA|15|TRBD1
TGTGCCAGCAGCTTAGTTTCAGGGGGCGCAGATACGCAGTATTTT
CASSLVSGGADTQYF
>TRBV5-1|TRBJ2-1|NA|19|NA
TGCGCCAGCAGCTCCAGGGGCGGTAGCGCCTTAGGGTCCTACAATGAGCAGTTCTTC
CASSSRGGSALGSYNEQFF
>TRBV19|TRBJ1-4|NA|12|NA
TGTGCCAGTAGTATAGTCCCGGAAAAACTGTTTTTT
CASSIVPEKLFF
>TRBV3-1/TRBV3-2|TRBJ1-5|few|16|NA
TGTGCCAGCAGCGCCTATCCTTCCGGGGGCAATCAGCCCCAGCATTTT
CASSAYPSGGNQPQHF
>TRBV27|TRBJ1-5|NA|14|NA
TGTGCCAGCAGTTTATTCAGGAGCAATCAGCCCCAGCATTTT
CASSLFRSNQPQHF
>TRBV9|TRBJ1-2|NA|13|NA
TGTGCCAGCAGCGCAGCGACAGGTTCAGGCTACACCTTC
CASSAATGSGYTF
>TRBV30|TRBJ2-2|NA|15|NA
TGTGCCTGCCCCGCAGCGCGGGAAGACACCGGGGAGCTGTTTTTT
CACPAAREDTGELFF
>TRBV6-5|TRBJ2-1|NA|12|NA
TGTGCCAGTGGTGTCTCGCTCGCTGAGCAGTTCTTC
CASGVSLAEQFF
>TRBV10-2|TRBJ1-6|NA|14|NA
TGCGCCGCCCAAGGGAGGATCGATAATTCACCCCTCCACTTT
CAAQGRIDNSPLHF
>TRBV6-1|TRBJ2-7|once|16|NA
TGTGCCAGCAGTGAATACGCAGGGGGGGGCTCCTACGAGCAGTACTTC
CASSEYAGGGSYEQYF
>TRBV5-1|TRBJ2-7|NA|14|TRBD1
TGCGCCAGCAGCGACCACAGGGGGCTAAACGAGCAGTACTTC
CASSDHRGLNEQYF
>TRBV7-2|TRBJ2-7|NA|15|NA
TGTGCCAGCAGCATAGGGGAAGCACCTACCTACGAGCAGTACTTC
CASSIGEAPTYEQYF
>TRBV7-9|TRBJ2-4|NA|14|NA
TGTGCCAGCAGCTTAGCGGAGGGGGCGAACATTCAGTACTTC
CASSLAEGANIQYF
>TRBV5-8|TRBJ2-5|NA|16|TRBD1
TGTGCCAGCAGCTTGTATACAGGGGGCATTGGGGAGACCCAGTACTTC
CASSLYTGGIGETQYF
>TRBV2|TRBJ2-7|few|14|NA
TGTGCCAGCAGTGAACTTGGGGGCCCGGGGGAGCAGTACTTC
CASSELGGPGEQYF
>TRBV12-3/TRBV12-4|TRBJ1-4|NA|13|NA
TGTGCCAGCAGCCAAGCAACTAATGAAAAACTGTTTTTT
CASSQATNEKLFF
>TRBV18|TRBJ2-7|NA|13|NA
TGTGCCAGCTCACCATCAAGAACCTACGAGCAGTACTTC
CASSPSRTYEQYF
>TRBV4-3|TRBJ2-3|NA|17|NA
TGCGCCAGCAGCCAAGATGAAACGGGAGCTGGCGGAGATACGCAGTATTTT
CASSQDETGAGGDTQYF
>TRBV2|TRBJ1-1|few|13|NA
TGTGCCAGCACTATGGACGGTGACACTGAAGCTTTCTTT
CASTMDGDTEAFF
>TRBV10-3|TRBJ2-1|NA|15|TRBD1
TGTGCCATCAGCCCGGGACAGAAGGATATCAATGAGCAGTTCTTC
CAISPGQKDINEQFF
>TRBV3-1/TRBV3-2|TRBJ2-3|NA|13|NA
TGTGCCAGCAGGGGGGACTTCACAGATACGCAGTATTTT
CASRGDFTDTQYF
>TRBV6-6|TRBJ2-7|NA|11|NA
TGTGCCAGCAGTTACTCGGGGGGTTGGTACTTC
CASSYSGGWYF
>TRBV5-1|TRBJ2-2|NA|15|NA
TGCGCCAGCAGCTTGGGGACAGTTTACACCGGGGAGCTGTTTTTT
CASSLGTVYTGELFF
>TRBV4-3|TRBJ1-2|NA|9|NA
TGCGCCAGCACCAAGGGCTACACCTTC
CASTKGYTF
>TRBV5-5|TRBJ2-6|NA|14|TRBD1
TGCGTCGCAGGGACAGGCTCTGGGGCCAACGTCCTGACTTTC
CVAGTGSGANVLTF
>TRBV5-6|TRBJ1-6|NA|14|NA
TGTGCCAGCAGCTTGCTGTCTCATGGGACACCCCTCCACTTT
CASSLLSHGTPLHF
>TRBV10-1|TRBJ2-3|NA|15|TRBD1
TGCGCCAGCAGTGGGGTGACAGGGACCACAGATACGCAGTATTTT
CASSGVTGTTDTQYF
>TRBV5-1|TRBJ2-5|NA|14|TRBD2
TGCGCCAGCAGCCAAGGACTAGCGGGAGAGACCCAGTACTTC
CASSQGLAGETQYF
>TRBV2|TRBJ2-1|NA|15|NA
TGTGCCAGCAGTGAGCTGGCGGGAAGCTACAATGAGCAGTTCTTC
CASSELAGSYNEQFF
>TRBV5-4|TRBJ2-1|NA|15|TRBD2
TGTGCCAGCAGCGCCGGGACTAGCGGGAGGGGTGAGCAGTTCTTC
CASSAGTSGRGEQFF
>TRBV19|TRBJ1-1|NA|13|NA
TGTGCCAGTAGTCAGACGGACCCACCTGAAGCTTTCTTT
CASSQTDPPEAFF
>TRBV5-6|TRBJ2-7|few|13|NA
TGTGCCAGCAGCTTGCGCAGAGTCTACGAGCAGTACTTC
CASSLRRVYEQYF
>TRBV5-1|TRBJ2-2|NA|13|NA
TGCGCCAGCAGCTTGGGGGGTTCCGGGGAGCTGTTTTTT
CASSLGGSGELFF
>TRBV5-1|TRBJ2-5|once|15|NA
TGCGCCAGCAGCTTGACAGGGACTACCCAAGAGACCCAGTACTTC
CASSLTGTTQETQYF
>TRBV6-1|TRBJ1-2|NA|17|TRBD1
TGTGCCAGCAGTGGGGGGGACAGCTTTTCCCCTAACTATGGCTACACCTTC
CASSGGDSFSPNYGYTF
>TRBV4-2|TRBJ1-1|once|17|NA
TGTGCCAGCAGCCAAGCGGGAGGGGAAGGCGGGAACACTGAAGCTTTCTTT
CASSQAGGEGGNTEAFF
>TRBV27|TRBJ2-7|NA|16|NA
TGTGCCAGCAGTGCGCGGCGAGGGACTGTGATTTACGAGCAGTACTTC
CASSARRGTVIYEQYF
>TRBV4-1|TRBJ1-5|NA|16|NA
TGCGCCAGCAGCAAAGTTGGCCAGGAATCAATTAAGCCCCAGCATTTT
CASSKVGQESIKPQHF
>TRBV11-2|TRBJ2-7|NA|15|TRBD2
TGTGCCAGCAGCTACGCCGGGACTAGATCCTACGAGCAGTACTTC
CASSYAGTRSYEQYF
>TRBV12-5|TRBJ2-2|NA|13|NA
TGTGCTAGTGCGGCAGGGAACACCGGGGAGCTGTTTTTT
CASAAGNTGELFF
>TRBV12-3/TRBV12-4|TRBJ2-3|NA|13|TRBD2
TGTGCCAGCGCGACTAGCGGCTCGGATACGCAGTATTTT
CASATSGSDTQYF
>TRBV6-2/TRBV6-3|TRBJ2-1|NA|17|TRBD2
TGTGCCAGCAGTTACGGTAGACTAGCGGGAAGGTACAATGAGCAGTTCTTC
CASSYGRLAGRYNEQFF
>TRBV7-9|TRBJ2-4|NA|14|NA
TGTGCCAGCAACCTGTGGGGAGCCAAAAACATTCAGTACTTC
CASNLWGAKNIQYF